This T cell receptor beta chain comes out of a study of control samples from healthy donors and cancer patients. The germline V gene encodes CDR1 SGHTA and CDR2 FQGNSA. The CDR3 totals 15 residues. Losses at the gene ends were 3 bases for V and 6 bases for J; bases not matched to a gene: 8. Sequenced by immunoSEQ multiplex PCR; TCRdb stores in-frame clones only, minus some. The sample consists of about 92,000 clones, roughly 78% of them appearing once. This clonotype was obtained from a woman aged 55-69 years in good health. Sequencing was done on a sample of blood. The gene calls are TRBV7-2 and TRBJ1-3, with 7 bases that match TRBD1. The CDR3, as DNA: TGTGCCAGCAGCTTCCCGGGACAGACCCTAAACACCATATATTTT. It encodes CASSFPGQTLNTIYF.